This T cell receptor beta chain was captured in a study of cytomegalovirus exposure and HLA in healthy donors (dated by TCRdb to about 2017). At the level of the whole study: An earlier analysis of approximately 590 of the donors reported roughly 300 Gb of sequence data and about 100 million unique TCR beta sequences from roughly 180 million T cells. An early release covering around 630 HLA-typed donors comprised approximately 290 gigabases of sequencing data and some 79 million unique TCR sequences. Of the roughly 400 genotyped donors, 81% fell in the genetic ancestry cluster associated with self-reported Caucasian donors. The study aimed to test whether cataloging public T cell receptors could reveal signatures of past pathogen exposure. Using immunosequencing, the study profiled T cell repertoires from 666 subjects and related those repertoires to cytomegalovirus serostatus. In addition to the first cohort of 650 to 800 subjects, a separate validation cohort of 130 or so different subjects was used. To predict cytomegalovirus infection status, the study combined high-throughput TCR immunosequencing, statistical association of individual TCRs with disease status, and machine learning. To study patterns of TCR occurrence, a later analysis re-analyzed previously published TCR beta repertoires from around 670 donors and added high-resolution HLA genotyping. The later analysis used no new phenotypic data to find candidate immune exposures, relying instead on TCR beta sequences and their occurrence across donors. To decide whether each TCR beta V gene segment behaved as functional or pseudogenic, an earlier analysis of some 570 of the donors relied on high-throughput TCR beta sequencing. Donor age, sex, ethnicity and CMV serostatus were compiled alongside the repertoire data. In a later genetic analysis, genome-wide SNP genotypes for about 55% of the roughly 670 donors were used, and that subset was treated as a discovery cohort. All discovery cohort repertoires had been generated using a single sequencing platform. Both class I and class II loci were covered by HLA typing, at four-digit resolution. The number of typed donors differed by locus: about 620-640 for A, B, C, DRB1 and DQB1; approximately 520 for DQA1; approximately 610 for DPA1; and roughly 450 for DPB1. Because of strong linkage in the cohort, 5 or 6 DR-DQ haplotypes were treated as single units for association and clustering. Among 398 genotyped donors of the cohort, an average of around 240,000 unique TCR beta nucleotide sequences were sequenced per donor, 15% to 20% of them non-productive.

Here is what the overall study found, with its caveats: In a later analysis, HLA-associated TCR beta chains showed more clonal expansion and lower generation probabilities than non-associated chains that were equally common. The authors suggested that the approach could potentially be generalized to other disease states and immunological phenotypes. The 87-base-pair reads could not distinguish some IMGT-functional V segments, including TRBV6-2 and TRBV6-3, so those segments were excluded. The sequencing pipeline was judged likely to have produced a cluster of highly shared sequence variants as a technical artifact. A further reported finding was that TCR beta sequences accurately predicted the HLA-A and HLA-B alleles for most subjects in the first cohort. In a later analysis, the rate of TCR association differed among HLA loci, with DRB1 alleles having the most associated TCRs and HLA-C alleles having the fewest. A total of 150 to 200 TCR beta chains were listed by the study as associated with cytomegalovirus. This cohort had only TCR beta chains sequenced, and the lack of alpha or paired-chain data limited which features could be detected. When HLA alleles, especially DR and DQ, strongly co-occurred, TCR associations were difficult to assign to individual alleles. About 15 rarely observed V segments, including chromosome 9 orphons, were excluded from the earlier analysis of approximately 500 of the donors because counts were too low. Presence/absence analyses assumed roughly uniform sequencing depth across donors, an assumption that may not hold. A later analysis found that most CMV-associated TCR beta chains appeared HLA-restricted, with HLA associations seemingly driven largely by CMV exposure. Linkage disequilibrium might explain the correlated functional status among segregating V segments, but an unknown experimental factor could not be excluded. Compared with the approximately 600-donor mean, donors in an Asian-associated ancestry cluster had fewer N-insertions in productive TCRs, according to a later genetic analysis. For the cohort, immune exposure information was limited to CMV serostatus. Because HLA typing was missing for some donors at each locus, association tests included only the typed subset. In a later analysis, around 17,000 TCR beta sequences were associated with specific HLA alleles at a false discovery rate of 0.05. The classifier was reported to diagnose cytomegalovirus status with high specificity and sensitivity in both the original cohort and the validation cohort. In vitro tests confirmed that a few of the cytomegalovirus-associated TCR beta chains recognize cytomegalovirus antigens. In a later analysis, several top co-occurrence clusters were reported to appear linked to parvovirus B19, influenza, CMV and Epstein-Barr virus. An association between a missense DCLRE1C variant and V-gene and J-gene trimming of TCR beta chains was found in a later genetic analysis and replicated in an independent cohort. An earlier analysis of some 560 of the donors showed that most TCR beta V segments appeared in productive rearrangements either about 87% or about 30% of the time, which broadly matched IMGT annotations. Across donors, most TCR sequences were observed very rarely, whereas some public TCRs were present in many individuals.

The cohort comprised fewer than 700 healthy bone marrow donors. At the time of sampling, all cohort members were nominally healthy, though unrecorded immune exposures were likely present. The donor was CMV seropositive and belonged to the group of about 290 seropositive cohort members. A peripheral blood sample was provided by each donor, and peripheral blood mononuclear cells were used for TCR beta sequencing. Genomic DNA was extracted from the blood cell samples with the Qiagen DNeasy Blood Extraction Kit. The table lists this clone with a few counts. Its antigen specificity is not known. Base qualities are not recorded, but no much larger clone differs from it by a single base. From cysteine to phenylalanine, the CDR3 is 17 amino acids long. Here the CDR3 DNA is all that survives: 51 bases in frame from base 1. CDR1 and CDR2, per the germline V gene (reference sequence), are LNHDA and SQIVND. Germline trimming: 7 bases from V, 10 bases from J; junction bases outside gene matches: 20.

The method was the immunoSEQ multiplex PCR assay. A mixture of 60 forward primers for TCR Vbeta segments and 13 reverse primers for TCR Jbeta segments was used in the multiplex PCR. A multiplex PCR assay on genomic DNA amplified the CDR3 region of rearranged TCR beta genes. Amplified TCR beta libraries were sequenced as 87-base-pair reads on the Illumina HiSeq System. As for the original processing: A later analysis counted 65 million to 90 million unique TCR beta chains across the 550 to 750 repertoires, and around 9.9 million of these chains were shared by at least two donors. Raw reads were error-corrected and collapsed into unique sequences with a nearest-neighbor algorithm that merged closely related sequences to remove PCR and sequencing errors. CDR3 sequences were aligned to IMGT reference sequences to assign V, D and J gene segments. For a sequence to be retained, a match of at least six nucleotides to both a V gene segment and a J gene segment was required. Rearrangements were called productive when the CDR3 lacked stop codons and stayed in frame with V and J; all others were non-productive. Following IMGT convention, CDR3 was defined as the stretch from the second conserved V-encoded cysteine up to the conserved J-encoded phenylalanine. The earlier analysis of a few hundred of the donors excluded any sequence lacking an unambiguous match to a single V gene segment. An earlier analysis of some 610 of the donors called V segments functional above 56.7% productive rearrangements and segregating when the between-donor standard deviation exceeded 5%. A statistical classification framework was built to diagnose cytomegalovirus status from the catalog of TCR beta chain sequences. V and J gene assignment, in a later analysis, came from comparing TCR nucleotide sequences with IMGT/GENE-DB human TR gene sequences. A later analysis assigned CDR3 sequences and most-parsimonious VDJ recombination scenarios with the TCRdist pipeline. A later analysis defined each TCR beta chain by its CDR3 amino acid sequence plus V-gene family, and excluded reads lacking a unique V-gene family. A later analysis removed 500 to 600 highly shared, low-generation-probability nucleotide sequences to deal with suspected cross-contamination and a sequencing artifact. In a later analysis, a clonal expansion index for each public chain was calculated from normalized within-repertoire ranks of inferred template counts. In a later analysis, generation probabilities were computed using a VDJ recombination model fitted to out-of-frame rearrangements, and the results were checked against IGoR. Hypergeometric tests were used in a later analysis to score TCR-TCR, TCR-HLA and TCR-CMV co-occurrence, with a repertoire-size bias correction applied to the TCR pairs. To estimate false discovery rates, a later analysis permuted the HLA or CMV assignments 20 times. In a later analysis, co-occurring TCRs were grouped using DBSCAN, with TCRdist sequence similarity added in when clustering inside HLA-allele-positive subsets. Co-occurrence clustering excluded repertoires with fewer than 30,000 or more than 120,000 public chains, plus five with anomalous nucleotide sharing. Here the immuneACCESS table is served through TCRdb, limited to in-frame sequences with V and J called. Missing clones are a known gap in these copies; in checked studies unresolved V genes cover under half, and the rest lacks a known reason. V and J calls and clone size follow that table, whereas D and trimming were derived from the DNA. This sample holds approximately 50,000 clones; roughly 75% were observed only once. 8% to 8.5% of the sample comes from the top ten.

Here the chain combines TRBV19 and TRBJ1-5, and TRBD1 aligns with 9 junction nucleotides. The TCR comes from a young man in good health and CMV-seropositive. The sequencing input was PBMCs. The nucleotide sequence is TGTGCCAGTACTCACTACGAGGGTGGGGACAGGGAAAGACCCCAGCATTTT. Translation gives CASTHYEGGDRERPQHF.